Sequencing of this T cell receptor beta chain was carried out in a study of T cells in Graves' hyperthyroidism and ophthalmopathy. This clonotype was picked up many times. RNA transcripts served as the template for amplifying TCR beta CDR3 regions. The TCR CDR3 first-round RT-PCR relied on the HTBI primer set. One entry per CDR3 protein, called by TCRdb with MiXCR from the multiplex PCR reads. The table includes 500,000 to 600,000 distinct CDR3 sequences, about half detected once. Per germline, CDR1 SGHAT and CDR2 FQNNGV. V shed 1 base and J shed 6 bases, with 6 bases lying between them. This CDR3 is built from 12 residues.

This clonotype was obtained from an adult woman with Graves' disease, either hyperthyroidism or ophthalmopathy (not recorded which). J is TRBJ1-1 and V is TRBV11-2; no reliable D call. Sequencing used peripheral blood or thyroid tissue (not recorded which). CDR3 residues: CASSLARAEAFF. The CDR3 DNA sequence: TGTGCCAGCAGCTTAGCGAGGGCTGAAGCTTTCTTT.